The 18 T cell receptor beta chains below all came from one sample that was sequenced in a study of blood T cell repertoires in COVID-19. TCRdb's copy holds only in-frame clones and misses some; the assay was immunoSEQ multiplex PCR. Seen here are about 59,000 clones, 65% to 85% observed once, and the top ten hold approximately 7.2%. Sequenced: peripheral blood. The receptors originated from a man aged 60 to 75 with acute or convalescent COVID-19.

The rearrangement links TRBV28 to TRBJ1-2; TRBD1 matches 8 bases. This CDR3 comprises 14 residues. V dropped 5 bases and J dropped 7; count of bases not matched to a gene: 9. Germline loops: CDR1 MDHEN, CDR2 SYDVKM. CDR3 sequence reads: CASSAAGGKGGYTF. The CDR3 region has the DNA TGTGCCAGCAGTGCCGCAGGGGGCAAGGGTGGCTACACCTTC.

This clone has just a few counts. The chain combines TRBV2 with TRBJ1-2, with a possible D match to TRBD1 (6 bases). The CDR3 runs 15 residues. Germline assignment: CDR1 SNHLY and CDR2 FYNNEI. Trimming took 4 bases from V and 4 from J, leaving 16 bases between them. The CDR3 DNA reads TGTGCCAGCAGTGCCGGAGCAGGGGCGCTCTATGGCTACACCTTC. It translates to CASSAGAGALYGYTF.

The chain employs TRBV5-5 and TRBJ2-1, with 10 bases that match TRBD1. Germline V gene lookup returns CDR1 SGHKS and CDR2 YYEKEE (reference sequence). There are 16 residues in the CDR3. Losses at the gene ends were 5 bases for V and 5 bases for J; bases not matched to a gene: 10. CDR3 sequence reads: CASRQRPGQGNNEQFF. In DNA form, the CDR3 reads TGTGCCAGCAGGCAAAGGCCGGGACAGGGGAACAATGAGCAGTTCTTC.

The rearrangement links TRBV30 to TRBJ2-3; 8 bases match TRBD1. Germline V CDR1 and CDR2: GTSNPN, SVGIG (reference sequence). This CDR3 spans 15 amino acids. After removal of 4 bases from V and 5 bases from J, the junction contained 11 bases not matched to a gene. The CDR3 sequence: CAWTLQGAPRDTQYF. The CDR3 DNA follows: TGTGCCTGGACCCTCCAGGGGGCGCCGAGAGATACGCAGTATTTT.

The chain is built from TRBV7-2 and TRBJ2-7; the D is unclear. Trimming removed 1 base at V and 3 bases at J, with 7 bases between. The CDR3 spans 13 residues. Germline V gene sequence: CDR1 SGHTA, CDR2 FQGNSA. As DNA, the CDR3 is TGTGCCAGCAGCTTAGAAAACTACTACGAGCAGTACTTC. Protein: CASSLENYYEQYF.

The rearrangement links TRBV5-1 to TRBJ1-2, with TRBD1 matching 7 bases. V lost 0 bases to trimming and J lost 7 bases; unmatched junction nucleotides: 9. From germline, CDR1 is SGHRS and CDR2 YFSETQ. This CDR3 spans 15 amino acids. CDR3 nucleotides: TGCGCCAGCAGCTTGGCGCCGCACGACAGGGCTGGCTACACCTTC. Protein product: CASSLAPHDRAGYTF.

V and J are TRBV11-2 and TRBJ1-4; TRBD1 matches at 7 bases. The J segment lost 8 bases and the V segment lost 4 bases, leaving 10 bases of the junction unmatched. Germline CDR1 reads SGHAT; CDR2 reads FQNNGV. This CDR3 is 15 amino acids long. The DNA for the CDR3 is TGTGCCAGCAGCTGGACAGGAGGCCGAAGCGAAAAACTGTTTTTT. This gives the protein CASSWTGGRSEKLFF.

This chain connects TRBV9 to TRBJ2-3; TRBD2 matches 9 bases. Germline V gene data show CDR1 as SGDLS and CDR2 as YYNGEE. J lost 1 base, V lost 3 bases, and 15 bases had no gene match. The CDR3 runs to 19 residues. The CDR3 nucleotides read TGTGCCAGCAGCGCCCCGGCGGGTAGCGGGGGCCCTGGCACAGATACGCAGTATTTT. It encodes CASSAPAGSGGPGTDTQYF.

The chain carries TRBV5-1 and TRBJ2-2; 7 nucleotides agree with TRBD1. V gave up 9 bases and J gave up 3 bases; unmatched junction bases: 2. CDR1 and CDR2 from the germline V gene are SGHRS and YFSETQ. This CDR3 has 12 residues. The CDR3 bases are TGCGCCATAACAGGGGACACCGGGGAGCTGTTTTTT. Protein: CAITGDTGELFF.

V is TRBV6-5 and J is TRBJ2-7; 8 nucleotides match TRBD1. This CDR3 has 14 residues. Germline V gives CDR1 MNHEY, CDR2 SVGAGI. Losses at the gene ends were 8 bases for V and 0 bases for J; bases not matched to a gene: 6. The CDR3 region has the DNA TGTGCCAGCTTGGGACAGGTGTACTCCTACGAGCAGTACTTC. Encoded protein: CASLGQVYSYEQYF.

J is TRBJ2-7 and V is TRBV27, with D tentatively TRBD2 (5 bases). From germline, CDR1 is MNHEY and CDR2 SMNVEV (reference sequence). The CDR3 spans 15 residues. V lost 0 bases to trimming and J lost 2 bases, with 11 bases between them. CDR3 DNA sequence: TGTGCCAGCAGTTTATCCCGGGGATCTGCCTACGAGCAGTACTTC. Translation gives CASSLSRGSAYEQYF.

CDR3 in amino acids: CASSLTGTSQGKETQYF. In nucleotides, the CDR3 is TGCGCCAGCAGCTTGACCGGGACTAGCCAAGGAAAAGAGACCCAGTACTTC. V and J are TRBV5-1 and TRBJ2-5; 9 nucleotides line up with TRBD2. The CDR3 consists of 17 residues. Germline lookup yields CDR1 SGHRS and CDR2 YFSETQ. J was trimmed by 3 bases and V by 1 base; bases with no gene match: 10. Filled out from reference TRBV5-1 and TRBJ2-5, the complete variable domain reads KAGVTQTPRYLIKTRGQQVTLSCSPISGHRSVSWYQQTPGQGLQFLFEYFSETQRNKGNFPGRFSGRQFSNSRSEMNVSTLELGDSALYLCASSLTGTSQGKETQYFGPGTRLLVL.

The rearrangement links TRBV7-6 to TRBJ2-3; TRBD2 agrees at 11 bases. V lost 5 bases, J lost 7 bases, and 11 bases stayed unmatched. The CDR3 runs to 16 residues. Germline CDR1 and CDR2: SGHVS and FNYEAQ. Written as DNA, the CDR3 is TGTGCCAGCAGCATAGAGCGACTAGCGGGGTTGAATACGCAGTATTTT. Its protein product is CASSIERLAGLNTQYF.

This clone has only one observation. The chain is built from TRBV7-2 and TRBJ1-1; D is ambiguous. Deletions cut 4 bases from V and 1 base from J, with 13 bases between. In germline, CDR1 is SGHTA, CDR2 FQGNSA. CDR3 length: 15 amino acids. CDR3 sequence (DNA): TGTGCCAGCAGCTCACTCCTCCTTGCGAACACTGAAGCTTTCTTT. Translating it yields CASSSLLLANTEAFF.

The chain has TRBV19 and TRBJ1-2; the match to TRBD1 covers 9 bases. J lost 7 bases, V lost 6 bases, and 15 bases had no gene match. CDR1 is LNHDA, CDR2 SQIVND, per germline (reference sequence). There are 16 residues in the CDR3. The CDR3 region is CASSRFGTGRSAGYTF. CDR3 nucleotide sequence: TGTGCCAGTAGCCGATTCGGGACAGGGCGATCGGCTGGCTACACCTTC.

CDR3 in amino acids: CASSEGQLVAGNTIYF. As DNA, the CDR3 is TGTGCCAGCAGTGAGGGACAACTAGTCGCTGGAAACACCATATATTTT. J is TRBJ1-3 and V is TRBV6-1, with D possibly TRBD1 on 6 matching bases. The germline CDR1 and CDR2 sequences are MNHNS and SASEGT. This CDR3 region has 16 residues. Trimming shortened V by 3 bases and J by 2 bases, and 14 bases separated the two germline ends.

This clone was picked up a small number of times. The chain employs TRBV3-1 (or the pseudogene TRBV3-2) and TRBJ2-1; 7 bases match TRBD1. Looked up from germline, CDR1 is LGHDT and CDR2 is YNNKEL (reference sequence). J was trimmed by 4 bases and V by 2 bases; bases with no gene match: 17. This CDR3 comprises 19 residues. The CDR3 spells CASSQIYDRAVHAYNEQFF. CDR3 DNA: TGTGCCAGCAGCCAAATCTACGACAGGGCGGTACACGCTTACAATGAGCAGTTCTTC.

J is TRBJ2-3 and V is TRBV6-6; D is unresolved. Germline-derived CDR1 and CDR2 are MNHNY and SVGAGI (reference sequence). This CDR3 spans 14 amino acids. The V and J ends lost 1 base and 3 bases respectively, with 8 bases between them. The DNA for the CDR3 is TGTGCCAGCAGTTACTTCCCGGGTACAGATACGCAGTATTTT. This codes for CASSYFPGTDTQYF.